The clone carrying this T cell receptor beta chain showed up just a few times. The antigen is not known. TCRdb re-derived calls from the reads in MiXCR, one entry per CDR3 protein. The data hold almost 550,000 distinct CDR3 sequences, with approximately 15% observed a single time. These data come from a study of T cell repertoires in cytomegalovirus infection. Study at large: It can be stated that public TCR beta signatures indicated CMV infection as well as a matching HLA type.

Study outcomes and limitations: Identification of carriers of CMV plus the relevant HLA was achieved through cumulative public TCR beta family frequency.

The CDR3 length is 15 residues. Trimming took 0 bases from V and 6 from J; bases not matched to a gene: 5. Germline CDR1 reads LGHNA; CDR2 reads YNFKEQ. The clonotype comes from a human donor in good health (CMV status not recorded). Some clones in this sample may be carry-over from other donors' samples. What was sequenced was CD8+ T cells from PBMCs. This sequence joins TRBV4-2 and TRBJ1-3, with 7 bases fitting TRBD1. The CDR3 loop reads CASSQETGSANTIYF. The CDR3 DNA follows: TGTGCCAGCAGCCAAGAGACAGGGTCGGCAAACACCATATATTTT.